The rows below give T cell receptor beta chains drawn from one sample of a study of vaccination and CD4 T cells after COVID-19. TCRdb fed the PCR reads into MiXCR, producing one record per CDR3 protein. Of some 16,000 distinct CDR3 sequences listed, around 56% were seen once; the top ten hold 9.5% to 11%. Antigens for these TCRs are unknown. Sequences were obtained from CD4+ T cells from blood, cultured in vitro. The source of these receptors is a human donor who had recovered from COVID-19. The CDR3 runs from the conserved cysteine through the conserved F or W. Each record gives: J gene, CDR3 length, V gene, clone size, D gene, CDR3 DNA, CDR3 protein. A D gene is named only where the DNA matches it firmly. Not all rows give a size; the values are once, few, many and, for expanded clones, a class.

TRBJ2-3	16	TRBV7-3	NA	TRBD2	TGTGCCAGCAGCTCCGTCGGTAGCGGGAGCCGAGATACGCAGTATTTT	CASSSVGSGSRDTQYF
TRBJ1-1	16	TRBV11-3	NA	NA	TGTGCCAGCAGCTTAGGTAGGGGGGCGGCGAAGACTGAAGCTTTCTTT	CASSLGRGAAKTEAFF
TRBJ2-5	12	TRBV6-1	NA	NA	TGTGCCAGCAGGCGTGGGGAAGAGACCCAGTACTTC	CASRRGEETQYF
TRBJ1-1	13	TRBV7-9	NA	NA	TGTGCCAGCAGCCTATATTGGAGGACTGAAGCTTTCTTT	CASSLYWRTEAFF
TRBJ1-4	17	TRBV7-9	NA	NA	TGTGCCAGCAGTGGGCAGGGTAATGGGGCAACTAATGAAAAACTGTTTTTT	CASSGQGNGATNEKLFF
TRBJ1-1	14	TRBV20-1	NA	TRBD1	TGCAGTGCGACTAGGGGGCCTGGGAACACTGAAGCTTTCTTT	CSATRGPGNTEAFF
TRBJ1-2	15	TRBV7-9	few	NA	TGTGCCAGCAGCACCGCGACTCCCAGGGTCGGGGGCTACACCTTC	CASSTATPRVGGYTF
TRBJ1-5	14	TRBV27	few	TRBD1	TGTGCCAGCAGTCCCCGACAGGGAAATCAGCCCCAGCATTTT	CASSPRQGNQPQHF
TRBJ2-6	16	TRBV10-3	NA	NA	TGTGCCATCAGTGAGTCCGCTGATCGCGGGGCCAACGTCCTGACTTTC	CAISESADRGANVLTF
TRBJ1-2	13	TRBV7-8	medium-sized	NA	TGTGCCAGCAGCCAGGGACCCCTCTATGGCTACACCTTC	CASSQGPLYGYTF
TRBJ1-1	14	TRBV30	NA	TRBD1	TGTGCCTGGAGCTGGACAGGGGCGAACACTGAAGCTTTCTTT	CAWSWTGANTEAFF
TRBJ2-3	13	TRBV20-1	once	NA	TGCAGTGCTAAGGACCCAGTGGTGGATACGCAGTATTTT	CSAKDPVVDTQYF
TRBJ2-3	16	TRBV6-5	NA	NA	TGTGCCAGCAGTTACGGTGGGGCGGGACTCACAGATACGCAGTATTTT	CASSYGGAGLTDTQYF
TRBJ1-5	13	TRBV28	NA	NA	TGTGCCAGCAGGGCAGGGGGCAATCAGCCCCAGCATTTT	CASRAGGNQPQHF
TRBJ2-5	16	TRBV10-1	few	NA	TGCGCCAGCAGTGAGTCCAGGGCAGCAACTCAAGAGACCCAGTACTTC	CASSESRAATQETQYF
TRBJ1-4	12	TRBV19	few	NA	TGTGCCAGTAGTTCTCGAGGGGTCAAACTGTTTTTT	CASSSRGVKLFF
TRBJ2-5	12	TRBV2	NA	NA	TGTGCCAGCAGGGGGAACCAAGAGACCCAGTACTTC	CASRGNQETQYF
TRBJ2-2	15	TRBV19	NA	NA	TGTGCCAGTAGTACCCCCATCGCGGGGCCCGGGGAGCTGTTTTTT	CASSTPIAGPGELFF
TRBJ1-2	17	TRBV19	few	TRBD1	TGTGCCAGCCTTCCGGGACAGGGATTTGGGGCTAACTATGGCTACACCTTC	CASLPGQGFGANYGYTF
TRBJ2-5	11	TRBV12-3/TRBV12-4	few	NA	TGTGCCAGCAGTTTCGGGGAGACCCAGTACTTC	CASSFGETQYF
TRBJ2-6	15	TRBV2	NA	NA	TGTGCCAGCAGTGAAAGGCGCTCTGGGGCCAACGTCCTGACTTTC	CASSERRSGANVLTF
TRBJ2-3	12	TRBV12-3/TRBV12-4	few	NA	TGTGCCAGCAGCCTCTCAGGAGATACGCAGTATTTT	CASSLSGDTQYF
TRBJ2-7	15	TRBV18	NA	NA	TGTGCCAGCTCACCGGGGCGGGACGTCTCCTACGAGCAGTACTTC	CASSPGRDVSYEQYF
TRBJ2-3	14	TRBV20-1	NA	NA	TGCAGTGCTAGAGATCCCAGGCGATCAGATACGCAGTATTTT	CSARDPRRSDTQYF
TRBJ1-6	13	TRBV20-1	NA	TRBD1	TGCAGTGCTCAACAGGGGGGAAGTTCACCCCTCCACTTT	CSAQQGGSSPLHF
TRBJ2-7	13	TRBV29-1	NA	TRBD2	TGCAGCGTTGGGGTAGCGGGGGCCTACGAGCAGTACTTC	CSVGVAGAYEQYF
TRBJ2-5	14	TRBV5-4	NA	TRBD2	TGTGCCAGCAGAAAGCCGGGACTACAAGAGACCCAGTACTTC	CASRKPGLQETQYF
TRBJ1-1	15	TRBV19	few	NA	TGTGCCAGTACCCCCATGATGCAGTCCGTCACTGAAGCTTTCTTT	CASTPMMQSVTEAFF
TRBJ2-1	13	TRBV7-3	NA	NA	TGTGCCAGCAGCTTATACTGGGGTAATGAGCAGTTCTTC	CASSLYWGNEQFF
TRBJ2-1	13	TRBV6-5	NA	NA	TGTGCCAGCAGTTCTCGACAGTACAATGAGCAGTTCTTC	CASSSRQYNEQFF
TRBJ2-1	15	TRBV5-1	few	NA	TGCGCCAGCAGCTTGGCCAGTCGAACCTACAATGAGCAGTTCTTC	CASSLASRTYNEQFF